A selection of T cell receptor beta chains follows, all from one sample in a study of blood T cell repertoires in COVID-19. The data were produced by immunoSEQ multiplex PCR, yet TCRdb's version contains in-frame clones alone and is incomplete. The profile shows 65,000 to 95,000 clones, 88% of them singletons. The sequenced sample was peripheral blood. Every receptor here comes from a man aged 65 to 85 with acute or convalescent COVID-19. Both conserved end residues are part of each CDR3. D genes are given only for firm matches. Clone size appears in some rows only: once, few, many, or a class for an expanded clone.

CDR3nt: TGTGCCAGCTCACCGCCGGATCGGACAATCTACGAGCAGTACTTC; CDR3aa: CASSPPDRTIYEQYF; d_gene: NA; j_gene: TRBJ2-7; abundance: NA; v_gene: TRBV18
CDR3nt: TGTGCCAGCTCGCAGGGAAGGGAAAAACTGTTTTTT; CDR3aa: CASSQGREKLFF; d_gene: NA; j_gene: TRBJ1-4; abundance: few; v_gene: TRBV18
CDR3nt: TGTGCCATTTGGGACAGTCGGACGTCTACGGAGCAGTACTTC; CDR3aa: CAIWDSRTSTEQYF; d_gene: TRBD1; j_gene: TRBJ2-7; abundance: NA; v_gene: TRBV10-3
CDR3nt: TGCGCCAGCAGCTGGACTAGCGGGACGAACACCGGGGAGCTGTTTTTT; CDR3aa: CASSWTSGTNTGELFF; d_gene: TRBD2; j_gene: TRBJ2-2; abundance: NA; v_gene: TRBV5-1
CDR3nt: TGTGCCAGCAGCTTGGGGCTAGGGTACAATGAGCAGTTCTTC; CDR3aa: CASSLGLGYNEQFF; d_gene: NA; j_gene: TRBJ2-1; abundance: NA; v_gene: TRBV7-9
CDR3nt: TGTGCCAGCTCACCAGGATTGGGGGGATCTTCGGCAGATACGCAGTATTTT; CDR3aa: CASSPGLGGSSADTQYF; d_gene: NA; j_gene: TRBJ2-3; abundance: NA; v_gene: TRBV18
CDR3nt: TGCGCCAGCAGCTTGGGACAGTTGGTTCCTGACGAGCAGTACTTC; CDR3aa: CASSLGQLVPDEQYF; d_gene: NA; j_gene: TRBJ2-7; abundance: NA; v_gene: TRBV5-1
CDR3nt: TGTGCCAGCAGCTTGGGACAGGCGGGAGCTTTCTTT; CDR3aa: CASSLGQAGAFF; d_gene: TRBD1; j_gene: TRBJ1-1; abundance: NA; v_gene: TRBV28
CDR3nt: TGTGCCTGGAGTGTACCCGGGACAGGGGGCCGGTACGAGCAGTACTTC; CDR3aa: CAWSVPGTGGRYEQYF; d_gene: TRBD1; j_gene: TRBJ2-7; abundance: NA; v_gene: TRBV30
CDR3nt: TGTGCCAGCAGCTTAATCTCAGATACGCAGTATTTT; CDR3aa: CASSLISDTQYF; d_gene: NA; j_gene: TRBJ2-3; abundance: NA; v_gene: TRBV7-2
CDR3nt: TGTGCCAGCAGCCCACCGGCGGGGTACGAGCAGTACTTC; CDR3aa: CASSPPAGYEQYF; d_gene: NA; j_gene: TRBJ2-7; abundance: once; v_gene: TRBV7-8
CDR3nt: TGCGCCAGCGGAAAACAGGGAACTAATGAAAAACTGTTTTTT; CDR3aa: CASGKQGTNEKLFF; d_gene: NA; j_gene: TRBJ1-4; abundance: NA; v_gene: TRBV5-1
CDR3nt: TGTGCCAGCAAGCGGCTCTCCTACGAGCAGTACTTC; CDR3aa: CASKRLSYEQYF; d_gene: NA; j_gene: TRBJ2-7; abundance: few; v_gene: TRBV6-5
CDR3nt: TGTGCCAGCAGTCCAAGGGGACTAGCGGGATCTGAGCAGTTCTTC; CDR3aa: CASSPRGLAGSEQFF; d_gene: TRBD2; j_gene: TRBJ2-1; abundance: NA; v_gene: TRBV27
CDR3nt: TGTGCCAGTAGTATCCGCGGGGGAGGGTTAGATACGCAGTATTTT; CDR3aa: CASSIRGGGLDTQYF; d_gene: TRBD2; j_gene: TRBJ2-3; abundance: NA; v_gene: TRBV19
CDR3nt: TGTGCCAGCAGTCGGACAGGGATGATTGAGCAGTACTTC; CDR3aa: CASSRTGMIEQYF; d_gene: TRBD1; j_gene: TRBJ2-7; abundance: NA; v_gene: TRBV27
CDR3nt: TGTGCCAGCTCACCGGACAGTGAAACTGAAGCTTTCTTT; CDR3aa: CASSPDSETEAFF; d_gene: NA; j_gene: TRBJ1-1; abundance: NA; v_gene: TRBV18
CDR3nt: TGTGCCAGCATGGAGGGGTATAATTCACCCCTCCACTTT; CDR3aa: CASMEGYNSPLHF; d_gene: NA; j_gene: TRBJ1-6; abundance: NA; v_gene: TRBV27
CDR3nt: TGTGCCAGCAGTTATGTGGCGGGGTCGAACACCGGGGAGCTGTTTTTT; CDR3aa: CASSYVAGSNTGELFF; d_gene: NA; j_gene: TRBJ2-2; abundance: NA; v_gene: TRBV6-5
CDR3nt: TGTGCCAGCTCACCACGAGACACCGGGGAGCTGTTTTTT; CDR3aa: CASSPRDTGELFF; d_gene: NA; j_gene: TRBJ2-2; abundance: NA; v_gene: TRBV18
CDR3nt: TGTGCCAGCTCACCTGGGGCCCAGGGGGGGCAGTATTTT; CDR3aa: CASSPGAQGGQYF; d_gene: NA; j_gene: TRBJ2-3; abundance: NA; v_gene: TRBV18
CDR3nt: TGTGCCAGCTCACCACCGACCCCTCGGGACAGGAACTCTGGAAACACCATATATTTT; CDR3aa: CASSPPTPRDRNSGNTIYF; d_gene: TRBD1; j_gene: TRBJ1-3; abundance: NA; v_gene: TRBV18
CDR3nt: TGTGCCAGCAGCTTCGACACAGGGTTTTTTGGCTACACCTTC; CDR3aa: CASSFDTGFFGYTF; d_gene: NA; j_gene: TRBJ1-2; abundance: NA; v_gene: TRBV5-6
CDR3nt: TGTGCCAGCAGTCCGTCGACAGGGAACTATGGCTACACCTTC; CDR3aa: CASSPSTGNYGYTF; d_gene: TRBD1; j_gene: TRBJ1-2; abundance: few; v_gene: TRBV2
CDR3nt: TGTGCCAGCACCAGAGGGGCAGGGGACACTGAAGCTTTCTTT; CDR3aa: CASTRGAGDTEAFF; d_gene: NA; j_gene: TRBJ1-1; abundance: NA; v_gene: TRBV5-6
CDR3nt: TGTGCCAGCAGTTTACAGGGGCCTTCGAACACCGGGGAGCTGTTTTTT; CDR3aa: CASSLQGPSNTGELFF; d_gene: TRBD1; j_gene: TRBJ2-2; abundance: NA; v_gene: TRBV6-5
CDR3nt: TGTGCCAGCAGTAACGGACAGGGTTCCTACAATGAGCAGTTCTTC; CDR3aa: CASSNGQGSYNEQFF; d_gene: TRBD1; j_gene: TRBJ2-1; abundance: NA; v_gene: TRBV7-2
CDR3nt: TGTGCCATCAGCGGTCCGTTAGAGGCCTACGAGCAGTACTTC; CDR3aa: CAISGPLEAYEQYF; d_gene: NA; j_gene: TRBJ2-7; abundance: NA; v_gene: TRBV10-3
CDR3nt: TGCGCCAGCAGCTTGGGACAGGGAATGAACACTGAAGCTTTCTTT; CDR3aa: CASSLGQGMNTEAFF; d_gene: TRBD1; j_gene: TRBJ1-1; abundance: NA; v_gene: TRBV5-1
CDR3nt: TGTGCCAGCGCTAGAATGGTTACTGAAGCTTTCTTT; CDR3aa: CASARMVTEAFF; d_gene: NA; j_gene: TRBJ1-1; abundance: NA; v_gene: TRBV2
CDR3nt: TGTGCCAGTTTGGACAGTCTGAACACTGAAGCTTTCTTT; CDR3aa: CASLDSLNTEAFF; d_gene: NA; j_gene: TRBJ1-1; abundance: once; v_gene: TRBV19
CDR3nt: TGTGCCAGCAGCTTAGACAGGGTTAATGAAAAACTGTTTTTT; CDR3aa: CASSLDRVNEKLFF; d_gene: NA; j_gene: TRBJ1-4; abundance: NA; v_gene: TRBV11-2
CDR3nt: TGTGCCAGTAGTTCCCGGAGAGGGGGTGGTTATGAAGCTTTCTTT; CDR3aa: CASSSRRGGGYEAFF; d_gene: NA; j_gene: TRBJ1-1; abundance: NA; v_gene: TRBV19
CDR3nt: TGTGCCAGCAGCTTATTTCCTAGCGGGAACTACGAGCAGTACTTC; CDR3aa: CASSLFPSGNYEQYF; d_gene: TRBD2; j_gene: TRBJ2-7; abundance: NA; v_gene: TRBV7-2
CDR3nt: TGTGCCAGCAGCTTGGATGAGACAGGGGGCCGTGAAAAACTGTTTTTT; CDR3aa: CASSLDETGGREKLFF; d_gene: TRBD1; j_gene: TRBJ1-4; abundance: NA; v_gene: TRBV5-6
CDR3nt: TGTGCCAGCACTGCGCAGGGGGGCTTGCAGCCCCAGCATTTT; CDR3aa: CASTAQGGLQPQHF; d_gene: TRBD1; j_gene: TRBJ1-5; abundance: NA; v_gene: TRBV2
CDR3nt: TGTGCCATCAGTGAGTCGGGCGGGGGCTACACCTTC; CDR3aa: CAISESGGGYTF; d_gene: NA; j_gene: TRBJ1-2; abundance: NA; v_gene: TRBV10-3
CDR3nt: TGTGCCAGCAGCCTCAGACAGATGGGAATGAACACTGAAGCTTTCTTT; CDR3aa: CASSLRQMGMNTEAFF; d_gene: NA; j_gene: TRBJ1-1; abundance: NA; v_gene: TRBV2
CDR3nt: TGCGCCAGCAGCCAATTGGCTAGCACGTACGAGCAGTACTTC; CDR3aa: CASSQLASTYEQYF; d_gene: NA; j_gene: TRBJ2-7; abundance: NA; v_gene: TRBV4-3
CDR3nt: TGTGCCAGCAGCGGACAGGGGTTCGGAGGCTACACCTTC; CDR3aa: CASSGQGFGGYTF; d_gene: TRBD1; j_gene: TRBJ1-2; abundance: NA; v_gene: TRBV2
CDR3nt: TGTGCCAGCAGTCCACAGATACGGGAGGGCAGCACAGATACGCAGTATTTT; CDR3aa: CASSPQIREGSTDTQYF; d_gene: TRBD2; j_gene: TRBJ2-3; abundance: NA; v_gene: TRBV28